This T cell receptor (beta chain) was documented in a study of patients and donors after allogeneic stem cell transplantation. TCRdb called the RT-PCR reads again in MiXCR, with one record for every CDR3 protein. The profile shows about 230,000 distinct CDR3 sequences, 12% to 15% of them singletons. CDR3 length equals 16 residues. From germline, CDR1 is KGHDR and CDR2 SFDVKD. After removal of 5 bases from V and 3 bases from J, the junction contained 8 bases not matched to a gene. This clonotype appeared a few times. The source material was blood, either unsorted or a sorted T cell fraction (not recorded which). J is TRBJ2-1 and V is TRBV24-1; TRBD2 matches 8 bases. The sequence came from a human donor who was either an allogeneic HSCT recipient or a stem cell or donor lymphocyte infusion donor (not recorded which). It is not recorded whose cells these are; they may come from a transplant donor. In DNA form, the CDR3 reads TGTGCCACCAGTGGAACTAGCGGACTCTACTACAATGAGCAGTTCTTC. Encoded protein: CATSGTSGLYYNEQFF.